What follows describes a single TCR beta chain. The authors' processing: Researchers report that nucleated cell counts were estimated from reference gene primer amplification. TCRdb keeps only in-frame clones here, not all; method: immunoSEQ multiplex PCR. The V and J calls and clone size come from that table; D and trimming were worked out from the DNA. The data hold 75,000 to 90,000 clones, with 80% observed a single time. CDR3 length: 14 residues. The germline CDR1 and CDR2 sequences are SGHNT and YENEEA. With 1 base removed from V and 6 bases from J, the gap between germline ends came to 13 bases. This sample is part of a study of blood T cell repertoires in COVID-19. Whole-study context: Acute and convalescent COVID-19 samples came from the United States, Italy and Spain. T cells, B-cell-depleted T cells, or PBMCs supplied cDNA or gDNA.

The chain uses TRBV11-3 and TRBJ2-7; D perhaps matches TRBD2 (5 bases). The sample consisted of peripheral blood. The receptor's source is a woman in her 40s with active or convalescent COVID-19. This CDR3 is CASSLGSGSFEQYF. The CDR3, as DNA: TGTGCCAGCAGCTTAGGGAGCGGCAGCTTCGAGCAGTACTTC.